These T cell receptor beta chains were read from a single sample in a study of T cell responses to AZD1222 COVID-19 vaccine. Profiled with immunoSEQ multiplex PCR; TCRdb holds only in-frame clones, not every one. The sample has approximately 150,000 clones; roughly 90% are singletons. The sample was peripheral blood, taken on day 0 of AZD1222 vaccination. These receptors all come from an adult in good health. Each CDR3 is given with its conserved first and last residue. The D gene is left open where the match is weak. Expanded clones are given a class, and other clones once, few, many or no size at all.

CDR3 DNA: TGTGCCAGCCGCGCAGGGCCGACCGGGACAACTGGCTACACCTTC; CDR3 protein: CASRAGPTGTTGYTF; D gene: .; clone size: once; J gene: TRBJ1-2; V gene: TRBV6-5
CDR3 DNA: TGCGCCAGCAGCTCCATAGCGGGAACCGATACGCAGTATTTT; CDR3 protein: CASSSIAGTDTQYF; D gene: TRBD2; clone size: .; J gene: TRBJ2-3; V gene: TRBV5-1
CDR3 DNA: TGTGCCAGTGGTGGGGGAAGAACGCAGTATTTT; CDR3 protein: CASGGGRTQYF; D gene: .; clone size: .; J gene: TRBJ2-3; V gene: TRBV6-5
CDR3 DNA: TGTGCCAGCAGCTTAACGACAACCAGCACAGATACGCAGTATTTT; CDR3 protein: CASSLTTTSTDTQYF; D gene: .; clone size: .; J gene: TRBJ2-3; V gene: TRBV7-3
CDR3 DNA: TGTGCCAGCAGTACGGGACTAGCGGGCTACGAGCAGTACTTC; CDR3 protein: CASSTGLAGYEQYF; D gene: TRBD2; clone size: .; J gene: TRBJ2-7; V gene: TRBV28
CDR3 DNA: TGTGCCAGCAGTTACTCAGCCAGAGAGAATCAGCCCCAGCATTTT; CDR3 protein: CASSYSARENQPQHF; D gene: .; clone size: .; J gene: TRBJ1-5; V gene: TRBV6-5
CDR3 DNA: TGTGCCAGCAGGACCGGACAGGGCGGGACCGTCTACGAGCAGTACTTC; CDR3 protein: CASRTGQGGTVYEQYF; D gene: TRBD1; clone size: .; J gene: TRBJ2-7; V gene: TRBV6-7
CDR3 DNA: TGTGCCAGCAGTGAATGGGGGCTACAGAACACCGGGGAGCTGTTTTTT; CDR3 protein: CASSEWGLQNTGELFF; D gene: .; clone size: .; J gene: TRBJ2-2; V gene: TRBV25-1
CDR3 DNA: TGCGCCAGCAGCTTGGCCCCAGGGTTCGACGAGCAGTACTTC; CDR3 protein: CASSLAPGFDEQYF; D gene: .; clone size: once; J gene: TRBJ2-7; V gene: TRBV5-1
CDR3 DNA: TGTGCCAGCAGCCAATCCAGACCCGATCAGCCCCAGCATTTT; CDR3 protein: CASSQSRPDQPQHF; D gene: .; clone size: few; J gene: TRBJ1-5; V gene: TRBV3-1/TRBV3-2
CDR3 DNA: TGTGCCAGCAGCTTACACTCGACTAGCGGGAGGGCCAAGAACAATGAGCAGTTCTTC; CDR3 protein: CASSLHSTSGRAKNNEQFF; D gene: TRBD2; clone size: .; J gene: TRBJ2-1; V gene: TRBV7-2
CDR3 DNA: TGTGCCAGTAGTCAGGGGTATAGCAATCAGCCCCAGCATTTT; CDR3 protein: CASSQGYSNQPQHF; D gene: .; clone size: few; J gene: TRBJ1-5; V gene: TRBV19
CDR3 DNA: TGTGCCAGCAGTGAACCAGGGCTAGCCAAAAACATTCAGTACTTC; CDR3 protein: CASSEPGLAKNIQYF; D gene: .; clone size: .; J gene: TRBJ2-4; V gene: TRBV6-1
CDR3 DNA: TGTGCCAGCAGCCTATTAGACCGCTACGAGCAGTACTTC; CDR3 protein: CASSLLDRYEQYF; D gene: .; clone size: .; J gene: TRBJ2-7; V gene: TRBV14
CDR3 DNA: TGCAGCGTGGGGGGGTACACTGAAGCTTTCTTT; CDR3 protein: CSVGGYTEAFF; D gene: .; clone size: .; J gene: TRBJ1-1; V gene: TRBV29-1
CDR3 DNA: TGTGCCAGCAGCTTAGAAACCGGACGGGACGAGCAGTACTTC; CDR3 protein: CASSLETGRDEQYF; D gene: .; clone size: .; J gene: TRBJ2-7; V gene: TRBV11-2
CDR3 DNA: TGCAGCGTGGCCGGGACAGCCTACGAGCAGTACTTC; CDR3 protein: CSVAGTAYEQYF; D gene: TRBD1; clone size: .; J gene: TRBJ2-7; V gene: TRBV29-1
CDR3 DNA: TGCGCCACCCAGACAGGGTTGAACACTGAAGCTTTCTTT; CDR3 protein: CATQTGLNTEAFF; D gene: TRBD1; clone size: few; J gene: TRBJ1-1; V gene: TRBV5-1
CDR3 DNA: TGCAGCGTTGAGGGACTAGCGGGAGTTGAGCAGTACTTC; CDR3 protein: CSVEGLAGVEQYF; D gene: TRBD2; clone size: .; J gene: TRBJ2-7; V gene: TRBV29-1
CDR3 DNA: TGTGCCAGCAGCTCGCGGGCTAGCGGGAGTGGGGCGGCAGAGACCCAGTACTTC; CDR3 protein: CASSSRASGSGAAETQYF; D gene: TRBD2; clone size: .; J gene: TRBJ2-5; V gene: TRBV5-4
CDR3 DNA: TGTGCCAGCAGTTACCCGGACAGGTACGAGCAGTACTTC; CDR3 protein: CASSYPDRYEQYF; D gene: TRBD1; clone size: .; J gene: TRBJ2-7; V gene: TRBV6-5
CDR3 DNA: TGTGCCACCAGTGATCTCAGACTAGCGGGAGGGGATGAGCAGTTCTTC; CDR3 protein: CATSDLRLAGGDEQFF; D gene: TRBD2; clone size: .; J gene: TRBJ2-1; V gene: TRBV24-1
CDR3 DNA: TGTGCCAGCAGCAAGGACAGGGGATTTTGTGGCTACACCTTC; CDR3 protein: CASSKDRGFCGYTF; D gene: .; clone size: few; J gene: TRBJ1-2; V gene: TRBV21-1
CDR3 DNA: TGTGCCACTGCCGGGGGCTATAGCAATCAGCCCCAGCATTTT; CDR3 protein: CATAGGYSNQPQHF; D gene: .; clone size: few; J gene: TRBJ1-5; V gene: TRBV2
CDR3 DNA: TGTGCCAGCAGTGGGGACCTCAATCAGCCCCAGCATTTT; CDR3 protein: CASSGDLNQPQHF; D gene: .; clone size: .; J gene: TRBJ1-5; V gene: TRBV7-8
CDR3 DNA: TGTGCCTGGAGTCAGGGGGGCTTGGAAAATTCACCCCTCCACTTT; CDR3 protein: CAWSQGGLENSPLHF; D gene: TRBD1; clone size: .; J gene: TRBJ1-6; V gene: TRBV30
CDR3 DNA: TGTGCCAGCAGCAACCGCGAGAACACTGAAGCTTTCTTT; CDR3 protein: CASSNRENTEAFF; D gene: .; clone size: .; J gene: TRBJ1-1; V gene: TRBV21-1
CDR3 DNA: TGTGCCAGTAGTATTGGGGGTAGCAATCAGCCCCAGCATTTT; CDR3 protein: CASSIGGSNQPQHF; D gene: .; clone size: .; J gene: TRBJ1-5; V gene: TRBV19
CDR3 DNA: TGTGCCAGCAGCTCCATGGGACTAGCGGGGGCCACGCAGTATTTT; CDR3 protein: CASSSMGLAGATQYF; D gene: TRBD2; clone size: .; J gene: TRBJ2-3; V gene: TRBV7-2
CDR3 DNA: TGTGCCAGTAGTTTCGGGACAGGGGGGGTTTTTCGGCTGTTTTTT; CDR3 protein: CASSFGTGGVFRLFF; D gene: TRBD1; clone size: .; J gene: TRBJ1-4; V gene: TRBV19
CDR3 DNA: TGTGCCAGCAGTCGATATTCCACCGGCGAGCAGTACTTC; CDR3 protein: CASSRYSTGEQYF; D gene: .; clone size: once; J gene: TRBJ2-7; V gene: TRBV25-1
CDR3 DNA: TGTGCCAGCAGTTTAAGTCGGGTTCGGGACACTGAAGCTTTCTTT; CDR3 protein: CASSLSRVRDTEAFF; D gene: .; clone size: .; J gene: TRBJ1-1; V gene: TRBV27
CDR3 DNA: TGTGCCAGCTCCAGGACAGGCTTAGAGACCCAGTACTTC; CDR3 protein: CASSRTGLETQYF; D gene: TRBD1; clone size: .; J gene: TRBJ2-5; V gene: TRBV18
CDR3 DNA: TGTGCCAGCAGCGGGGGGAGGGCCCACAATGAGCAGTTCTTC; CDR3 protein: CASSGGRAHNEQFF; D gene: TRBD2; clone size: .; J gene: TRBJ2-1; V gene: TRBV9
CDR3 DNA: TGTGCCATCAGTCCCGCGACAGGGGGCGGATCAGATACGCAGTATTTT; CDR3 protein: CAISPATGGGSDTQYF; D gene: TRBD1; clone size: .; J gene: TRBJ2-3; V gene: TRBV10-3
CDR3 DNA: TGTGCCAGCAGCGGGGGGGGGTATTCACCCCTCCACTTT; CDR3 protein: CASSGGGYSPLHF; D gene: .; clone size: .; J gene: TRBJ1-6; V gene: TRBV3-1/TRBV3-2
CDR3 DNA: TGTGCCAGCACGCGGGAGTTTAGCACAGATACGCAGTATTTT; CDR3 protein: CASTREFSTDTQYF; D gene: TRBD2; clone size: .; J gene: TRBJ2-3; V gene: TRBV9
CDR3 DNA: TGTGCCAGCAGTTGGCTAGCGGGAGGGGGCGGGGACAATGAGCAGTTCTTC; CDR3 protein: CASSWLAGGGGDNEQFF; D gene: TRBD2; clone size: .; J gene: TRBJ2-1; V gene: TRBV27
CDR3 DNA: TGTGCCAGCAGCTTAGGAGTGGGGCTAGGGGCCTCCTACGAGCAGTACTTC; CDR3 protein: CASSLGVGLGASYEQYF; D gene: .; clone size: once; J gene: TRBJ2-7; V gene: TRBV7-9
CDR3 DNA: TGTGCCAGCCAACCAGGGGACAGACCCTACGAGCAGTACTTC; CDR3 protein: CASQPGDRPYEQYF; D gene: TRBD1; clone size: few; J gene: TRBJ2-7; V gene: TRBV2
CDR3 DNA: TGTGCCAGCTCACCACGCGCGGGAGAAGATGAGCAGTTCTTC; CDR3 protein: CASSPRAGEDEQFF; D gene: TRBD2; clone size: once; J gene: TRBJ2-1; V gene: TRBV18
CDR3 DNA: TGTGCCAGCTCACCACGCCAGGGGGACAATCAGCCCCAGCATTTT; CDR3 protein: CASSPRQGDNQPQHF; D gene: TRBD1; clone size: .; J gene: TRBJ1-5; V gene: TRBV18
CDR3 DNA: TGCGCCAGCCGGGGAACAGGGATCAGCCACAATGAGCAGTTCTTC; CDR3 protein: CASRGTGISHNEQFF; D gene: .; clone size: .; J gene: TRBJ2-1; V gene: TRBV5-1
CDR3 DNA: TGCGCCAGCAGCCAGACAGAGGGAAACACCATATATTTT; CDR3 protein: CASSQTEGNTIYF; D gene: .; clone size: .; J gene: TRBJ1-3; V gene: TRBV5-1
CDR3 DNA: TGCGCCAGCAGCCTGGCGGATGTTACCGGGGAGCTGTTTTTT; CDR3 protein: CASSLADVTGELFF; D gene: .; clone size: few; J gene: TRBJ2-2; V gene: TRBV4-1
CDR3 DNA: TGCGCCAGCAGCTTGGGGGGACAGGGTTTCGTGTCACCCCTCCACTTT; CDR3 protein: CASSLGGQGFVSPLHF; D gene: TRBD1; clone size: many; J gene: TRBJ1-6; V gene: TRBV5-1
CDR3 DNA: TGTGCCAGCAGCCTCGACAGGTTTGCTGAAGCTTTCTTT; CDR3 protein: CASSLDRFAEAFF; D gene: .; clone size: .; J gene: TRBJ1-1; V gene: TRBV4-2
CDR3 DNA: TGTGCCAGCAGCTCTGCCAGTGTCACTAATGAAAAACTGTTTTTT; CDR3 protein: CASSSASVTNEKLFF; D gene: .; clone size: .; J gene: TRBJ1-4; V gene: TRBV6-5
CDR3 DNA: TGTGCCAGCAGTTTTCTGGTGGGAGGCGAGCAGTACTTC; CDR3 protein: CASSFLVGGEQYF; D gene: .; clone size: .; J gene: TRBJ2-7; V gene: TRBV28
CDR3 DNA: TGTGCCAGCAGCGTTAGGGGGGACGGACTCTATGGCTACACCTTC; CDR3 protein: CASSVRGDGLYGYTF; D gene: .; clone size: .; J gene: TRBJ1-2; V gene: TRBV9
CDR3 DNA: TGTGCCAGCAGCTTAGCCGGGAGCAGCTACGAGCAGTACTTC; CDR3 protein: CASSLAGSSYEQYF; D gene: .; clone size: .; J gene: TRBJ2-7; V gene: TRBV11-3
CDR3 DNA: TGTGCCAGTAATCCTTTAGCGGGGAGCTCCTACAATGAGCAGTTCTTC; CDR3 protein: CASNPLAGSSYNEQFF; D gene: TRBD2; clone size: .; J gene: TRBJ2-1; V gene: TRBV19
CDR3 DNA: TGTGCCAGCAGCGTTACAGGTGTCGACGAGCAGTACTTC; CDR3 protein: CASSVTGVDEQYF; D gene: .; clone size: .; J gene: TRBJ2-7; V gene: TRBV7-3
CDR3 DNA: TGTGCCAGCAGCGTAGAGGGACGACTAGATGAGCAGTACTTC; CDR3 protein: CASSVEGRLDEQYF; D gene: .; clone size: .; J gene: TRBJ2-7; V gene: TRBV9
CDR3 DNA: TGTGCCAGCAGCTTTAGCGGGGGCACAGATACGCAGTATTTT; CDR3 protein: CASSFSGGTDTQYF; D gene: TRBD2; clone size: .; J gene: TRBJ2-3; V gene: TRBV5-8